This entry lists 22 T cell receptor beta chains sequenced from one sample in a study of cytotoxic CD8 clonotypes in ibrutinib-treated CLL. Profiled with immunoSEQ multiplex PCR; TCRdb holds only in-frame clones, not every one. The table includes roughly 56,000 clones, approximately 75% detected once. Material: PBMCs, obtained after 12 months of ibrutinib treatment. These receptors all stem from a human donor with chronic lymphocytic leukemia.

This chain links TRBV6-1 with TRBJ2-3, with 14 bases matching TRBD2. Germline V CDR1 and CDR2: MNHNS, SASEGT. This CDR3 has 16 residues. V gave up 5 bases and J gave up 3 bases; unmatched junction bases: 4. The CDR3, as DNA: TGTGCCAGCAGTCAAGGGACTAGCGGGAGTACAGATACGCAGTATTTT. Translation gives CASSQGTSGSTDTQYF.

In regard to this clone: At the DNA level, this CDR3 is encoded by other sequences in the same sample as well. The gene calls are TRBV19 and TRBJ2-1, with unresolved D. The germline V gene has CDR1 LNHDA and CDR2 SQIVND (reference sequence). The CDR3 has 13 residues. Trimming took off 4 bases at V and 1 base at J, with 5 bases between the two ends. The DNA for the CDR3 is TGTGCCAGTAGTAGCGGATCCTACAATGAGCAGTTCTTC. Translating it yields CASSSGSYNEQFF.

The CDR3 spells CASSTLRDSPFF. The CDR3 DNA reads TGTGCCAGCAGCACCCTCCGGGACAGCCCGTTCTTC. The chain is built from TRBV7-2 and TRBJ2-1, with 7 bases matching TRBD1. V shed 5 bases and J 15 bases; nucleotides not matched to a gene: 10. The CDR3 covers 12 residues. In germline, CDR1 is SGHTA, CDR2 FQGNSA.

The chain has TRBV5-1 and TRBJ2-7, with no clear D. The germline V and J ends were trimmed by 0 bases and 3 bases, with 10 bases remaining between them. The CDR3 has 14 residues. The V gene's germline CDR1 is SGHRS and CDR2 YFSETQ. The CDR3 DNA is TGCGCCAGCAGCTTGGCAGGATTCAACTACGAGCAGTACTTC. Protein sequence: CASSLAGFNYEQYF.

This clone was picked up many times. The CDR3 region has the DNA TGTGCCAGCAGCCGAACGGGGATAAATCAGCCCCAGCATTTT. Translating gives CASSRTGINQPQHF. The V and J genes are TRBV7-2 and TRBJ1-5; D unclear. CDR1 SGHTA and CDR2 FQGNSA come from the germline V gene. CDR3 length: 14 residues. Between the trimmed V and J ends, which lost 5 bases and 4 bases, there was a span of 12 bases.

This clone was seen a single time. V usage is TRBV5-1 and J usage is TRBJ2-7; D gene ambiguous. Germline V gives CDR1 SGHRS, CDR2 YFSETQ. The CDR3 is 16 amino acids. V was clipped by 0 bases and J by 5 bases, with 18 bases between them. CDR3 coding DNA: TGCGCCAGCAGCTTGGCCGGTACAGCCCGGTTCGACGAGCAGTACTTC. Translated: CASSLAGTARFDEQYF.

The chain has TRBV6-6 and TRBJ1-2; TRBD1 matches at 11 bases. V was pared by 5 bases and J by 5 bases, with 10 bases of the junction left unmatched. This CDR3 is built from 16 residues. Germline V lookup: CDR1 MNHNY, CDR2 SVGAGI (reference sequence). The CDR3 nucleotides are TGTGCCAGCAGTCGCCTGGGACAGGGGGTTGGTTATGGCTACACCTTC. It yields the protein CASSRLGQGVGYGYTF.

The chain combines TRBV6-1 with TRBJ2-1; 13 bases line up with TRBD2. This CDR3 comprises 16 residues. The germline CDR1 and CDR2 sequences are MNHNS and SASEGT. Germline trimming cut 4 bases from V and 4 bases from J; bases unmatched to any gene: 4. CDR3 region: CASSGRTSGSYNEQFF. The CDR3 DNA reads TGTGCCAGCAGTGGAAGGACTAGCGGGAGTTACAATGAGCAGTTCTTC.

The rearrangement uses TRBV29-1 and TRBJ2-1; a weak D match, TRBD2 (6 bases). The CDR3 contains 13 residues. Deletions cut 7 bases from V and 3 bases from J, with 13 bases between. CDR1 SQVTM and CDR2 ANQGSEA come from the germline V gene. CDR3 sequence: CSALATSYNEQFF. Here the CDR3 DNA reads TGCAGCGCGCTCGCGACTAGCTACAATGAGCAGTTCTTC.

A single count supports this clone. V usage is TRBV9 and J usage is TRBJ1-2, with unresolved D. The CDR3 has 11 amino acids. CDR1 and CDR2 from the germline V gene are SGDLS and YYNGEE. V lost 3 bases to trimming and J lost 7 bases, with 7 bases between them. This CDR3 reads CASSALGGYTF. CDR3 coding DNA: TGTGCCAGCAGCGCCCTTGGTGGCTACACCTTC.

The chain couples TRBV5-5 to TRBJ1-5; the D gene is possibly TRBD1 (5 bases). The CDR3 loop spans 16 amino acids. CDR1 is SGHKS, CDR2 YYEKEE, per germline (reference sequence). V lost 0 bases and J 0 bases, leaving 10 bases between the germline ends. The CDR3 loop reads CASSLVAGSSNQPQHF. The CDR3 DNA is TGTGCCAGCAGCTTGGTGGCAGGGAGTAGCAATCAGCCCCAGCATTTT. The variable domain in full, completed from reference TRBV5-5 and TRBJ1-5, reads DAGVTQSPTHLIKTRGQQVTLRCSPISGHKSVSWYQQVLGQGPQFIFQYYEKEERGRGNFPDRFSARQFPNYSSELNVNALLLGDSALYLCASSLVAGSSNQPQHFGDGTRLSIL.

The CDR3 region is CASSLGGSGTYEQYF. CDR3 bases: TGTGCCAGCAGCTTAGGCGGGAGCGGGACCTACGAGCAGTACTTC. V gene TRBV2 combines with J gene TRBJ2-7; TRBD2 aligns across 7 bases. This CDR3 contains 15 residues. The V gene's germline CDR1 is SNHLY and CDR2 FYNNEI. V shed 6 bases, J shed 2 bases, and the junction held 10 bases outside the gene matches.

The CDR3 DNA follows: TGTGCCAGCAGCTTAGACCGTGACACAGATACGCAGTATTTT. This gives the protein CASSLDRDTDTQYF. This sequence joins TRBV7-6 and TRBJ2-3; D is unclear. The length of the CDR3 is 14 residues. Trimming took off 1 base at V and 2 bases at J, with 7 bases between the two ends. Looked up from germline, CDR1 is SGHVS and CDR2 is FNYEAQ.

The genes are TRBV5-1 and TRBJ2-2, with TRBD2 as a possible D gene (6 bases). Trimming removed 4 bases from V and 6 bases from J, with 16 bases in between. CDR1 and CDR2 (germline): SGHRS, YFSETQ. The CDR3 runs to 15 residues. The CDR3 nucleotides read TGCGCCAGCAGCCCGATCCAACTAGCTTCCGGGGAGCTGTTTTTT. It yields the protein CASSPIQLASGELFF.

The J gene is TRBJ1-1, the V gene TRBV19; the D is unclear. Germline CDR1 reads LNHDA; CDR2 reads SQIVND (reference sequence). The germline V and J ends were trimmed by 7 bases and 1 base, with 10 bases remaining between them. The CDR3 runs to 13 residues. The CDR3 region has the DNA TGTGCCAGTACCCTTAAGGGGAACACTGAAGCTTTCTTT. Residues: CASTLKGNTEAFF.

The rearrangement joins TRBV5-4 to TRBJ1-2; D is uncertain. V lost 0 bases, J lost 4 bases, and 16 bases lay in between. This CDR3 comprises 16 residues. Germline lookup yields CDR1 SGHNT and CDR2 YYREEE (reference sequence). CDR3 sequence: CASSLEPLGRTYGYTF. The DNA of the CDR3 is TGTGCCAGCAGCTTGGAACCCCTGGGCAGAACCTATGGCTACACCTTC.

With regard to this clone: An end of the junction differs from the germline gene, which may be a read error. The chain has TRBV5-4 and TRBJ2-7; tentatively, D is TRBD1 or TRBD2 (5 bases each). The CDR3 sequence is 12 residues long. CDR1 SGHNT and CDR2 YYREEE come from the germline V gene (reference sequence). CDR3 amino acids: CASSLDRGPLNF. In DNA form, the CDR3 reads TGTGCCAGCAGCTTGGATCGGGGACCCTTAAACTTC.

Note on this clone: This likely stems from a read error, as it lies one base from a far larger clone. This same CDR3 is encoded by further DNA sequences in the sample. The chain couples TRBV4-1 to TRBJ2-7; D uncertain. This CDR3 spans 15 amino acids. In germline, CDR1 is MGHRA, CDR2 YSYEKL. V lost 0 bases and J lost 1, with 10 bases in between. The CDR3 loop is CASSQEASPSYEQYF. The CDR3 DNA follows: TGCGCCAGCAGCCAAGAAGCCTCTCCATCCTACGAGCAGTACTTC.

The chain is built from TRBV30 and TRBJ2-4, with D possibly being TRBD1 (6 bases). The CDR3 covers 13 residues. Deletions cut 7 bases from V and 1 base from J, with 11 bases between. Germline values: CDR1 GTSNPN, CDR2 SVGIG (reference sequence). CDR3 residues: CAFATGAKNIQYF. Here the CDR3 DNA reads TGTGCCTTCGCCACAGGGGCCAAAAACATTCAGTACTTC.

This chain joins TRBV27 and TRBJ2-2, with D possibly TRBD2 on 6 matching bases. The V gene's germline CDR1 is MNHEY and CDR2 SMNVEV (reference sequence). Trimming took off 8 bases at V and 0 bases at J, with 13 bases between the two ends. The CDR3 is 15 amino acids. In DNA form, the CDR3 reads TGTGCCAGCGCCTCGGGAGTGTCGAACACCGGGGAGCTGTTTTTT. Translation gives CASASGVSNTGELFF.

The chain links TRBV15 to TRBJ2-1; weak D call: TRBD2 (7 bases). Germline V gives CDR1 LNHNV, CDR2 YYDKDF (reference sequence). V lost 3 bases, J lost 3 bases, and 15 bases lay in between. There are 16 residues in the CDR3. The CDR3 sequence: CATSSLRGASYNEQFF. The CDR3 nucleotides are TGTGCCACCAGCAGCCTCCGGGGGGCTAGCTACAATGAGCAGTTCTTC.

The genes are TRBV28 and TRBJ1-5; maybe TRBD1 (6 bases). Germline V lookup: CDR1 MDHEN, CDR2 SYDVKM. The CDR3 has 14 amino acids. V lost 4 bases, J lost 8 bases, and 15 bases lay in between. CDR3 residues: CASSSNREVKPQHF. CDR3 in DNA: TGTGCCAGCAGTTCGAACAGGGAGGTTAAGCCCCAGCATTTT.